This T cell receptor (beta chain) was profiled in a study of beta chain features in type 1 diabetes. Points from the study as a whole: Individuals with type 1 diabetes displayed fewer insertions and more deletions at VDJ junctions. Shorter TCRB CDR3s, moderately but significantly so, were found in Type 1 diabetes patients in all four CD4+ subsets. A cDNA-based sequencing approach could over-represent cells with high TCR expression.

This CDR3 spans 14 amino acids. Deletions cut 1 base from V and 4 bases from J, with 7 bases between. Germline values: CDR1 LNHDA, CDR2 SQIVND (reference sequence). With respect to this clone: Its target is not known.

Sequencing targeted expressed TCRB transcripts, as all isolated RNA had been reverse transcribed. Using immunoSEQ multiplex PCR, the repertoire was profiled, and TCRdb retains in-frame clones only, with some absent. This table has about 140,000 clones, 9.5% to 10% appearing once. The chain employs TRBV19 and TRBJ2-2; the D gene is possibly TRBD2 (5 bases). The sequence was obtained from a woman in her forties in good health. The sample taken for sequencing was central memory CD4+ T cells from blood. CDR3 sequence: CASSIGEFTGELFF. The CDR3 DNA follows: TGTGCCAGTAGTATAGGGGAGTTCACCGGGGAGCTGTTTTTT.